The 31 T cell receptor beta chains below come from one sample, sequenced in a study of blood T cell repertoires in COVID-19. Profiled with immunoSEQ multiplex PCR; TCRdb holds only in-frame clones, not every one. Found here are some 220,000 clones, about 81% of them singletons; the top ten hold approximately 5.6%. The sequenced material came from peripheral blood. These receptors came from a woman aged 70-85 years with COVID-19, enrolled during active disease.

The V gene is TRBV15, the J gene TRBJ2-7; D is possibly TRBD2 (6 bases). V was clipped by 4 bases and J by 0 bases, with 13 bases between them. This CDR3 contains 15 residues. In germline, CDR1 is LNHNV, CDR2 YYDKDF (reference sequence). CDR3 sequence (DNA): TGTGCCACCAGCACTGGAGGGCGGTACTCCTACGAGCAGTACTTC. This codes for CATSTGGRYSYEQYF.

The table lists this clone with a few counts. The chain recombines TRBV7-2 with TRBJ2-3; 11 bases are shared with TRBD2. This CDR3 is built from 15 residues. V was clipped by 7 bases and J by 4 bases; unmatched bases: 7. CDR1 and CDR2 from the germline V gene are SGHTA and FQGNSA. The DNA for the CDR3 is TGTGCCAGCACCCCGGGACTAGCGGCAGCAGATACGCAGTATTTT. It translates to CASTPGLAAADTQYF.

The chain links TRBV21-1 to TRBJ2-5; TRBD2 is the table's D call and was not checked against the DNA. TRBV21-1 has pseudogene status. The CDR3 sequence is 14 residues long. The CDR3 loop is CASSPRGAGETQYF. The CDR3 region has the DNA TGTGCCAGCAGCCCCCGAGGCGCGGGAGAGACCCAGTACTTC.

This clone was found a few times. The genes are TRBV29-1 and TRBJ1-1, with D tentatively TRBD1 (5 bases). Trimming shortened V by 7 bases and J by 1 base, and 10 bases separated the two germline ends. This CDR3 has 12 amino acids. Germline values: CDR1 SQVTM, CDR2 ANQGSEA. The CDR3 loop is CSGGRSNTEAFF. The CDR3 DNA reads TGCAGCGGGGGACGGTCGAACACTGAAGCTTTCTTT.

The gene calls are TRBV27 and TRBJ2-5; 8 nucleotides agree with TRBD1. V lost 5 bases and J lost 7; bases outside the gene matches: 9. The CDR3 contains 14 residues. Germline V gene sequence: CDR1 MNHEY, CDR2 SMNVEV (reference sequence). DNA of the CDR3: TGTGCCAGCAGTGGGACAGGACGTGGGGGGACCCAGTACTTC. Translation: CASSGTGRGGTQYF.

The V gene is TRBV7-9, the J gene TRBJ2-5; weak D call: TRBD2 (6 bases). The length of the CDR3 is 15 residues. Deletions cut 3 bases from V and 5 bases from J, with 16 bases between. In germline, CDR1 is SEHNR, CDR2 FQNEAQ (reference sequence). The CDR3 DNA sequence: TGTGCCAGCAGCTTTTCCGTGGGGGGACGGGAGACCCAGTACTTC. It yields the protein CASSFSVGGRETQYF. Variable domain in full (rest from reference TRBV7-9 and TRBJ2-5): DTGVSQNPRHKITKRGQNVTFRCDPISEHNRLYWYRQTLGQGPEFLTYFQNEAQLEKSRLLSDRFSAERPKGSFSTLEIQRTEQGDSAMYLCASSFSVGGRETQYFGPGTRLLVL.

The genes are TRBV11-2 and TRBJ2-1, with 11 bases that match TRBD2. V lost 3 bases and J lost 4; bases outside the gene matches: 11. This CDR3 has 18 amino acids. Germline CDR1 SGHAT, CDR2 FQNNGV. CDR3 residues: CASSLNLLAGVRYNEQFF. As DNA, the CDR3 is TGTGCCAGCAGCTTGAATCTACTAGCGGGAGTACGATACAATGAGCAGTTCTTC.

This chain joins TRBV9 and TRBJ2-1; D is undetermined. Germline lookup yields CDR1 SGDLS and CDR2 YYNGEE. Trimming removed 3 bases from V and 3 bases from J, with 7 bases in between. The CDR3 sequence is 13 residues long. The CDR3 region has the DNA TGTGCCAGCAGCGGGAGTGACTACAATGAGCAGTTCTTC. It codes for CASSGSDYNEQFF.

The rearrangement links TRBV7-9 to TRBJ2-3; D perhaps matches TRBD1 (6 bases). CDR3 size: 15 residues. The germline CDR1 and CDR2 sequences are SEHNR and FQNEAQ (reference sequence). With 6 bases removed from V and 0 bases from J, the gap between germline ends came to 13 bases. The CDR3 bases are TGTGCCAGCAGTCCTGGACAGAGAAGCACAGATACGCAGTATTTT. It specifies CASSPGQRSTDTQYF.

This clone was seen just once. V usage is TRBV18 and J usage is TRBJ2-1; 9 bases are shared with TRBD2. The CDR3 sequence is 14 residues long. Per germline, CDR1 KGHSH and CDR2 LQKENI. V shed 6 bases, J shed 6 bases, and the junction held 6 bases outside the gene matches. CDR3 region: CASSQLTSGNEQFF. DNA for the CDR3: TGTGCCAGCTCCCAACTGACTAGCGGCAATGAGCAGTTCTTC.

The CDR3 DNA follows: TGTGCCAGCAGTCGGAGGTACCGGTCCTACGAGCAGTACTTC. Translated: CASSRRYRSYEQYF. The chain combines TRBV27 with TRBJ2-7, with TRBD2 as a possible D gene (5 bases). From germline, CDR1 is MNHEY and CDR2 SMNVEV (reference sequence). V lost 5 bases and J lost 1, with 12 bases in between. The CDR3 has 14 amino acids.

The chain carries TRBV5-8 and TRBJ2-7, with 11 bases identical to TRBD1. The V gene end was trimmed by 2 bases and the J gene end by 8 bases; junction bases not matched to a gene: 6. There are 14 residues in the CDR3. CDR1 and CDR2 (germline): SGHTS, YDEGEE. The DNA for the CDR3 is TGTGCCAGCAGCTTCCCGGGACAGGGGGTGAAGCAGTACTTC. Its translation is CASSFPGQGVKQYF.

This clone was detected only once. The V gene is TRBV29-1, the J gene TRBJ1-2, with D perhaps matching TRBD1 (5 bases). The germline V gene encodes CDR1 SQVTM and CDR2 ANQGSEA. This CDR3 region has 12 residues. Trimming removed 2 bases from V and 4 bases from J, with 8 bases in between. CDR3 in DNA: TGCAGCGTTGAACGTACAGGCTATGGCTACACCTTC. This encodes CSVERTGYGYTF. Drawing the rest from reference TRBV29-1 and TRBJ1-2, the complete variable domain is SAVISQKPSRDICQRGTSLTIQCQVDSQVTMMFWYRQQPGQSLTLIATANQGSEATYESGFVIDKFPISRPNLTFSTLTVSNMSPEDSSIYLCSVERTGYGYTFGSGTRLTVV.

The V and J genes are TRBV5-1 and TRBJ2-5; D call uncertain. Trimming stripped 1 base from V and 1 base from J, with 8 bases between. This CDR3 is 14 amino acids long. CDR1 and CDR2 (germline): SGHRS, YFSETQ. This chain's CDR3 is CASSLTTAQETQYF. In DNA, the CDR3 is TGCGCCAGCAGCTTGACAACCGCCCAAGAGACCCAGTACTTC.

The gene calls are TRBV5-1 and TRBJ2-7; 10 bases match TRBD2. CDR3 length: 16 residues. J was trimmed by 3 bases and V by 0 bases; bases with no gene match: 6. The germline CDR1 and CDR2 sequences are SGHRS and YFSETQ. In nucleotides, the CDR3 is TGCGCCAGCAGCTTGGGGCCAGCGGGAGGGCTCTACGAGCAGTACTTC. Protein: CASSLGPAGGLYEQYF.

The genes are TRBV28 and TRBJ2-1; 9 bases align to TRBD2. The ends lost 5 bases at V and 4 bases at J; junction bases unmatched: 6. The germline gives CDR1 MDHEN, CDR2 SYDVKM. The CDR3 has 15 residues. CDR3 protein: CASSRSGSWYNEQFF. In nucleotides, the CDR3 is TGTGCCAGCAGTCGTAGCGGGAGCTGGTACAATGAGCAGTTCTTC.

V is TRBV5-1 and J is TRBJ1-6; 8 positions match TRBD1. The CDR3 runs 15 residues. Germline V gene data show CDR1 as SGHRS and CDR2 as YFSETQ. Trimming cost V 4 bases and J 10 bases; bases outside gene matches: 10. CDR3 DNA sequence: TGCGCCAGCAGCCCAACCGGACAGGGTGACTCACCCCTCCACTTT. It translates to CASSPTGQGDSPLHF. Looking up the rest from reference TRBV5-1 and TRBJ1-6 gives the full variable domain: KAGVTQTPRYLIKTRGQQVTLSCSPISGHRSVSWYQQTPGQGLQFLFEYFSETQRNKGNFPGRFSGRQFSNSRSEMNVSTLELGDSALYLCASSPTGQGDSPLHFGNGTRLTVT.

The gene calls are TRBV5-1 and TRBJ2-1; 12 nucleotides agree with TRBD2. The V gene end was trimmed by 0 bases and the J gene end by 7 bases; junction bases not matched to a gene: 2. Germline V gene sequence: CDR1 SGHRS, CDR2 YFSETQ. The CDR3 spans 15 residues. The CDR3 sequence: CASSLGLAGVNEQFF. Written as DNA, the CDR3 is TGCGCCAGCAGCTTGGGACTAGCGGGAGTGAATGAGCAGTTCTTC.

This clone came up once. This rearrangement joins TRBV9 to TRBJ1-3; D remains unclear. The CDR3 has 15 residues. V dropped 3 bases and J dropped 2 bases, with 12 bases sitting between them. Per germline, CDR1 SGDLS and CDR2 YYNGEE. The CDR3, as DNA: TGTGCCAGCAGCGCGACGCGGGGAACTGGAAACACCATATATTTT. Its protein is CASSATRGTGNTIYF.

The chain has TRBV10-3 and TRBJ1-2; D is perhaps TRBD1 (6 bases). CDR3 length: 15 amino acids. The V end lost 0 bases, the J end lost 8 bases, and 16 bases lay between the germline ends. Germline lookup yields CDR1 ENHRY and CDR2 SYGVKD. The CDR3 nucleotides are TGTGCCATCAGTGAGTCGCTGAAGGGGGAGAAGGGCTACACCTTC. This gives the protein CAISESLKGEKGYTF.

This chain uses TRBV7-9 with TRBJ2-3; D possibly corresponds to TRBD2 (5 bases). Trimming stripped 3 bases from V and 1 base from J, with 11 bases between. Per the germline V gene, CDR1 is SEHNR and CDR2 is FQNEAQ (reference sequence). The CDR3 runs to 15 residues. The chain's CDR3 is CASSLPSSGTDTQYF. The DNA of the CDR3 is TGTGCCAGCAGCTTGCCTAGCTCGGGCACAGATACGCAGTATTTT.

J is TRBJ2-7 and V is TRBV28, with a possible D match to TRBD1 (6 bases). This CDR3 has 14 residues. V lost 6 bases and J 2 bases, leaving 14 bases between the germline ends. CDR1 is MDHEN, CDR2 SYDVKM, per germline. Written as DNA, the CDR3 is TGTGCCAGCAGGCCCACCGGGACACCCTACGAGCAGTACTTC. It encodes CASRPTGTPYEQYF.

This chain joins TRBV6-1 and TRBJ1-6, with D maybe TRBD1 (6 bases). This CDR3 is 16 amino acids long. V dropped 4 bases and J dropped 14 bases, with 24 bases sitting between them. CDR1 and CDR2 (germline): MNHNS, SASEGT. The CDR3 DNA sequence: TGTGCCAGCAGTGCCACAAAGGACAGACTGCATAGAACCCTCCACTTT. As protein: CASSATKDRLHRTLHF.

The chain has TRBV2 and TRBJ2-7, with D uncertain. The germline gives CDR1 SNHLY, CDR2 FYNNEI. This CDR3 region has 14 residues. V was shortened by 8 bases and J by 0 bases, with 14 bases between the two germline ends. The CDR3 here is CASGLGRISYEQYF. The CDR3 nucleotides are TGTGCCAGCGGCTTAGGCAGGATCTCCTACGAGCAGTACTTC.

This chain links TRBV9 with TRBJ2-7; the match to TRBD2 covers 7 bases. The CDR3 is 14 amino acids. The trim removed 4 bases at V and 0 bases at J, leaving 4 bases unmatched. The germline CDR1 and CDR2 sequences are SGDLS and YYNGEE. The CDR3 DNA reads as TGTGCCAGCAGCTCCGGGGGGAGCTCCTACGAGCAGTACTTC. Translation gives CASSSGGSSYEQYF.

The J gene is TRBJ1-4, the V gene TRBV19, with 7 bases that match TRBD1. There are 15 residues in the CDR3. Germline V CDR1 and CDR2: LNHDA, SQIVND (reference sequence). V gave up 8 bases and J gave up 0 bases; unmatched junction bases: 6. CDR3 nucleotide sequence: TGTGCCAGTCGGCAGGGGGTCGCAACTAATGAAAAACTGTTTTTT. Its translation is CASRQGVATNEKLFF.

The chain employs TRBV20-1 and TRBJ2-4, with a possible D match to TRBD1 (5 bases). The CDR3 runs 11 residues. V gave up 6 bases and J gave up 8 bases, with 11 bases separating them. CDR1 DFQATT and CDR2 SNEGSKA come from the germline V gene (reference sequence). The CDR3 sequence: CSAGPRDIQYF. CDR3 DNA sequence: TGCAGTGCCGGACCCAGGGACATTCAGTACTTC.

The chain links TRBV3-1 (or the pseudogene TRBV3-2) to TRBJ1-5, with 9 bases matching TRBD1. V trimming: 5 bases; J trimming: 6 bases; junction bases outside the gene matches: 2. Germline assignment: CDR1 LGHDT and CDR2 YNNKEL (reference sequence). There are 13 residues in the CDR3. The CDR3 bases are TGTGCCAGCAGCGGGACAGGGTTTCAGCCCCAGCATTTT. Translation gives CASSGTGFQPQHF.

This clone was observed a single time. The V and J genes are TRBV7-9 and TRBJ2-7, with D tentatively TRBD2 (5 bases). CDR1 and CDR2 (germline): SEHNR, FQNEAQ (reference sequence). This CDR3 comprises 16 residues. V was clipped by 11 bases and J by 0 bases, with 23 bases between them. The CDR3 region is CAYSRGSATSSYEQYF. The CDR3 DNA reads TGTGCCTACTCCCGGGGTAGCGCGACAAGCTCCTACGAGCAGTACTTC.

There are many counts of this clone. J is TRBJ1-2 and V is TRBV7-2, with 8 bases that match TRBD1. CDR1 SGHTA and CDR2 FQGNSA come from the germline V gene. Trimming took 7 bases from V and 4 from J; bases not matched to a gene: 5. The CDR3 length is 13 residues. The CDR3 region has the DNA TGTGCCAGCAAAACAGGGGGTGGCTATGGCTACACCTTC. It is translated as CASKTGGGYGYTF.

This sequence joins TRBV6-2 or TRBV6-3 and TRBJ2-1; 7 nucleotides align to TRBD2. The CDR3 spans 18 residues. V was clipped by 5 bases and J by 6 bases; unmatched bases: 19. The V gene's germline CDR1 is MNHEY and CDR2 SVGEGT. As DNA, the CDR3 is TGTGCCAGCAGTCCACTCGGGTCTTTTGCGGGAGAGGCCAATGAGCAGTTCTTC. Amino acid sequence: CASSPLGSFAGEANEQFF.